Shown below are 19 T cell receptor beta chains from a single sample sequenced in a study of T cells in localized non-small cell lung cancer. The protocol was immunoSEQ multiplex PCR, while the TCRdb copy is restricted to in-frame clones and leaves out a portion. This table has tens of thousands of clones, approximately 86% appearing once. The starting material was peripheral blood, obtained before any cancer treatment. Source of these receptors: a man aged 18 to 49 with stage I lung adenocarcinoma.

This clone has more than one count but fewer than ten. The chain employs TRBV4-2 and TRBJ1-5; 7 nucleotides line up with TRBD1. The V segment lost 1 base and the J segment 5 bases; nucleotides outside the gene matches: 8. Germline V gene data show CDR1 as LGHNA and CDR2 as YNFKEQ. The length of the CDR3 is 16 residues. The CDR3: CASSQVWTGPDQPQHF. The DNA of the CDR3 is TGTGCCAGCAGCCAAGTGTGGACAGGACCCGATCAGCCCCAGCATTTT.

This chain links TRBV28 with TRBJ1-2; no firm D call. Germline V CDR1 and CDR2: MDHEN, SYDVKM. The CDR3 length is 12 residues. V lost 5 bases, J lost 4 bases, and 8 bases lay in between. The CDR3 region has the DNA TGTGCCAGCAGTGGGCAGCTCTATGGCTACACCTTC. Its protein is CASSGQLYGYTF.

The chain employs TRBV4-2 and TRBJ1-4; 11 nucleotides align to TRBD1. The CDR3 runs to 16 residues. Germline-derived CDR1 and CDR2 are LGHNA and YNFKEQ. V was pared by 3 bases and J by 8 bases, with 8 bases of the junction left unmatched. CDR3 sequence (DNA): TGTGCCAGCAGCCATTCCCGGACAGGGGGCGAAGAAAAACTGTTTTTT. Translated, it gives CASSHSRTGGEEKLFF.

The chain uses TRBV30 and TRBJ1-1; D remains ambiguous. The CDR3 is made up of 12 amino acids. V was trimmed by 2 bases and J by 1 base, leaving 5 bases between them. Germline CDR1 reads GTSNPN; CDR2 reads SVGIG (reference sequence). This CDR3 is CAWSSQNTEAFF. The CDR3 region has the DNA TGTGCCTGGAGTAGTCAGAACACTGAAGCTTTCTTT.

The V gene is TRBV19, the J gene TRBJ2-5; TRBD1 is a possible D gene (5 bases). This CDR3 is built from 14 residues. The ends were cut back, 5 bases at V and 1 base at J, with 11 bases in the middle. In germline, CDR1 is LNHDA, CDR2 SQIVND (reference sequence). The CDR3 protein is CASSPSTAQETQYF. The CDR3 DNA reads TGTGCCAGTAGTCCATCGACAGCCCAAGAGACCCAGTACTTC.

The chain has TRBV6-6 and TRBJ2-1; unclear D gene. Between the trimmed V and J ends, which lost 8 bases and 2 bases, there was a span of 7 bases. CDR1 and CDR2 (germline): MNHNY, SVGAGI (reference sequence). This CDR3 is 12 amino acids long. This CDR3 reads CASRRPYNEQFF. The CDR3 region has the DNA TGTGCCAGCCGCCGTCCCTACAATGAGCAGTTCTTC.

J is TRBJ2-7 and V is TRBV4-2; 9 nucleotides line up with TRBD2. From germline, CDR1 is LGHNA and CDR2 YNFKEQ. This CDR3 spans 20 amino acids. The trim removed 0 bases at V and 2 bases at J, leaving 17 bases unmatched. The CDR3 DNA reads TGTGCCAGCAGCCAAGAATCCCCTGGGGGAGCGGGGGGCCCCCCCTACGAGCAGTACTTC. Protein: CASSQESPGGAGGPPYEQYF.

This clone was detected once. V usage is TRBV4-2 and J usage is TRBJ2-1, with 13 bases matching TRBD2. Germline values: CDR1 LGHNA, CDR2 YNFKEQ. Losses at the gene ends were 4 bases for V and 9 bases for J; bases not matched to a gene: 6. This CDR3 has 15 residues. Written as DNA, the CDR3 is TGTGCCAGCAGCCTAACTAGCGGGGGGGTGAGTGAGCAGTTCTTC. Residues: CASSLTSGGVSEQFF.

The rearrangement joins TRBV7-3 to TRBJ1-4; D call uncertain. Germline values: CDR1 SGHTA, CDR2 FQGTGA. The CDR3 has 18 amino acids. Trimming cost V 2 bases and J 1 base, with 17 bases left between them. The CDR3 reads CASSLSTLAVETNEKLFF. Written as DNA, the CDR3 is TGTGCCAGCAGCTTATCGACCCTCGCAGTCGAAACTAATGAAAAACTGTTTTTT. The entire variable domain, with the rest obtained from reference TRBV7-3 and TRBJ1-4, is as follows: GAGVSQTPSNKVTEKGKYVELRCDPISGHTALYWYRQSLGQGPEFLIYFQGTGAADDSGLPNDRFFAVRPEGSVSTLKIQRTERGDSAVYLCASSLSTLAVETNEKLFFGSGTQLSVL.

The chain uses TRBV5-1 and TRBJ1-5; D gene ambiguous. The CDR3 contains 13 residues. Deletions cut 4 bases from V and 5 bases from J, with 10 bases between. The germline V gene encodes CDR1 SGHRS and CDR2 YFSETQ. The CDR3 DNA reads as TGCGCCAGCAGCACCGGACCCTATCAGCCCCAGCATTTT. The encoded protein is CASSTGPYQPQHF.

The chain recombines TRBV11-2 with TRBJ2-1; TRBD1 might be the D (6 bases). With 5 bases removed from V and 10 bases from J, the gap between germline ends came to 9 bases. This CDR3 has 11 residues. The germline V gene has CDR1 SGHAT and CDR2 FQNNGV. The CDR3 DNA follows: TGTGCCAGCAGCGTAACAGGGGAGCAGTTCTTC. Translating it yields CASSVTGEQFF.

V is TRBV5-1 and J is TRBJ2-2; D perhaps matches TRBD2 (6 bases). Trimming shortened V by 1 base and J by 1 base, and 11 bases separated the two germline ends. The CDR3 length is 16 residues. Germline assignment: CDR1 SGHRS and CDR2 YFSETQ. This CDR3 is CASSLRSGLNTGELFF. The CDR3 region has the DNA TGCGCCAGCAGCTTGAGGAGCGGGCTGAACACCGGGGAGCTGTTTTTT.

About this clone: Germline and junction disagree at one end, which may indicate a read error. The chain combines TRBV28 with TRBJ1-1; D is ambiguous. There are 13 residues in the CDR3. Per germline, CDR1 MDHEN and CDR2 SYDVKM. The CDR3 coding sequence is TGTGCCAACAGTCCCCGGAGGAACACTGAAGCTTTCTTT. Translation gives CANSPRRNTEAFF.

CDR3 sequence: CASSQDQRGETQYF. CDR3 DNA sequence: TGTGCCAGCAGCCAAGACCAGCGTGGGGAGACCCAGTACTTC. This chain connects TRBV4-2 to TRBJ2-5; no firm D call. The ends were cut back, 0 bases at V and 5 bases at J, with 10 bases in the middle. Germline V gene data show CDR1 as LGHNA and CDR2 as YNFKEQ. The CDR3 totals 14 residues.

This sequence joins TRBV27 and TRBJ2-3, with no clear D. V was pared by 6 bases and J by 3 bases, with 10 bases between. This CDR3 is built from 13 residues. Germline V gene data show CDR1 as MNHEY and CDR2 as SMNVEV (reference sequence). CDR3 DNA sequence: TGTGCCAGCAGGGGAAGAGGAACAGATACGCAGTATTTT. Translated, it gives CASRGRGTDTQYF.

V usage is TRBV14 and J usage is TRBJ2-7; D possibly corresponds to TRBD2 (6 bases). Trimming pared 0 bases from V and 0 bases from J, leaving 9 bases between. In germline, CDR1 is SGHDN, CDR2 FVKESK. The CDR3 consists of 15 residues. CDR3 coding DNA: TGTGCCAGCAGCCAAGAGGGACTCAGCTCCTACGAGCAGTACTTC. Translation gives CASSQEGLSSYEQYF.

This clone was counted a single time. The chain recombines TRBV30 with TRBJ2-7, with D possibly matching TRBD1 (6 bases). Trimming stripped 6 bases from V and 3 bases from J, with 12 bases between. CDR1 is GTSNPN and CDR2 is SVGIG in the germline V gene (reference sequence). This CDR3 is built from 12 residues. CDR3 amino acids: CACTGKNYEQYF. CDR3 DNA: TGTGCCTGCACAGGGAAGAACTACGAGCAGTACTTC.

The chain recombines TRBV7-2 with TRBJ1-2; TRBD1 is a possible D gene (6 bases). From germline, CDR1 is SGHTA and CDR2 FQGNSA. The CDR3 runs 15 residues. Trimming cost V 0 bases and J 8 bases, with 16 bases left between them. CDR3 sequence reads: CASSLALGGRSGYTF. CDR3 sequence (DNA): TGTGCCAGCAGCTTAGCGCTGGGGGGGCGCTCGGGCTACACCTTC.

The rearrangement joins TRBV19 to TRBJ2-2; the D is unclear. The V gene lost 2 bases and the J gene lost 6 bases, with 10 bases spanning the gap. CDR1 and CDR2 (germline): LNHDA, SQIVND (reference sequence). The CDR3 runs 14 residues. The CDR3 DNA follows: TGTGCCAGTAGTATAAACCCCCGGGCCGGGGAGCTGTTTTTT. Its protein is CASSINPRAGELFF.